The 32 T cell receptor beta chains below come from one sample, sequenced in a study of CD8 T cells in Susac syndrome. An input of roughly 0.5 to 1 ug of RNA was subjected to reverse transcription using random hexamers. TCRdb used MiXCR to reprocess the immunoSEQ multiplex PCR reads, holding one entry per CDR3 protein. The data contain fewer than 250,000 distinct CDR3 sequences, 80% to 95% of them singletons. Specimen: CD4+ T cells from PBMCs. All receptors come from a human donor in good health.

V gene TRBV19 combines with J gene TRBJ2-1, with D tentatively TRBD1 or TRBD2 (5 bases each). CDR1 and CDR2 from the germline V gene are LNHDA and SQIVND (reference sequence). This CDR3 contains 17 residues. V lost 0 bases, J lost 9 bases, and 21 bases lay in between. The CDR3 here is CASSIDRGLVTFSEQFF. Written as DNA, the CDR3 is TGTGCCAGTAGTATAGATCGGGGCCTAGTCACCTTCAGTGAGCAGTTCTTC.

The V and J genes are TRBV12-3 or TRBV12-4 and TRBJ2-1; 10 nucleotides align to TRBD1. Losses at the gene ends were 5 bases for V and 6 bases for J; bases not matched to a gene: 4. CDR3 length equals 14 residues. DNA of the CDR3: TGTGCCAGCAGTACCGGGACAGGGGTCAATGAGCAGTTCTTC. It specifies CASSTGTGVNEQFF.

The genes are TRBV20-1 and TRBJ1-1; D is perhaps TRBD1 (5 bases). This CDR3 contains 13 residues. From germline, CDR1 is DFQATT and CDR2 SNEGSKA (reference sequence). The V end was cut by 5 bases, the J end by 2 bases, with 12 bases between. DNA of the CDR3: TGCAGTGCTGCCGGCGGGGGAAACACTGAAGCTTTCTTT. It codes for CSAAGGGNTEAFF.

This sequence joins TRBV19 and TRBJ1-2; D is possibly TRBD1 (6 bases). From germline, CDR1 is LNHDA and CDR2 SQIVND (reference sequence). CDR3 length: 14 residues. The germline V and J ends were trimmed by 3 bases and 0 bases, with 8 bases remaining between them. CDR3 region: CASSMDRANYGYTF. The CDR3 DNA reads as TGTGCCAGTAGTATGGACAGAGCTAACTATGGCTACACCTTC. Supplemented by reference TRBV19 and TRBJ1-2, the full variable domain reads DGGITQSPKYLFRKEGQNVTLSCEQNLNHDAMYWYRQDPGQGLRLIYYSQIVNDFQKGDIAEGYSVSREKKESFPLTVTSAQKNPTAFYLCASSMDRANYGYTFGSGTRLTVV.

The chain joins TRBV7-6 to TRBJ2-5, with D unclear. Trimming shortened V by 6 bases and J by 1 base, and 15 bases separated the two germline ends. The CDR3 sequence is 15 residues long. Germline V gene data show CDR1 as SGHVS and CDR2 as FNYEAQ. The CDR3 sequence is CASSSYRLGQETQYF. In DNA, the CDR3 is TGTGCCAGCAGTTCGTACCGTCTTGGCCAAGAGACCCAGTACTTC.

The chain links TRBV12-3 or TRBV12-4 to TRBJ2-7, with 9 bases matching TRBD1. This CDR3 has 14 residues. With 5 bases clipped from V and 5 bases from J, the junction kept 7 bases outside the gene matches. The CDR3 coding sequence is TGTGCCAGCAGTCCCGGGACAGGGTTGCACGAGCAGTACTTC. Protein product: CASSPGTGLHEQYF.

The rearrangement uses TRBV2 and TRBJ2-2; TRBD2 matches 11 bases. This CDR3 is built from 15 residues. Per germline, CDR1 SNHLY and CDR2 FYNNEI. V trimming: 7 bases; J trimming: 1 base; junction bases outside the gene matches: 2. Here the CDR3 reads CASIGLAGNTGELFF. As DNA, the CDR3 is TGTGCCAGCATCGGACTAGCGGGGAACACCGGGGAGCTGTTTTTT.

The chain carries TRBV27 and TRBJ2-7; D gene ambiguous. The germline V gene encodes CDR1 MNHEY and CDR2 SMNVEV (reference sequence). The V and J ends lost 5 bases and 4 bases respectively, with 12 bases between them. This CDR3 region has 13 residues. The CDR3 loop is CASSLPDGYEQYF. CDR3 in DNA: TGTGCCAGCAGTCTACCAGACGGTTACGAGCAGTACTTC.

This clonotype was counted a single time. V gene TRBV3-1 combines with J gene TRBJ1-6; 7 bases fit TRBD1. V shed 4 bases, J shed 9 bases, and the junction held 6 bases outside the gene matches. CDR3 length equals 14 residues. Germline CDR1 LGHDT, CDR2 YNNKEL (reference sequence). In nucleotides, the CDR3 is TGTGCCAGCAGCCCTGCGGCAGGGGGTTCACCCCTCCACTTT. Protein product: CASSPAAGGSPLHF.

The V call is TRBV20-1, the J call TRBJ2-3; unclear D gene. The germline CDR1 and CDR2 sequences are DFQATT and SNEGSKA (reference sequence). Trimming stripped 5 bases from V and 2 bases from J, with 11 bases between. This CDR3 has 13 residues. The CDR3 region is CSALGGLTDTQYF. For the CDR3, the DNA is TGCAGTGCTCTCGGTGGGCTCACAGATACGCAGTATTTT.

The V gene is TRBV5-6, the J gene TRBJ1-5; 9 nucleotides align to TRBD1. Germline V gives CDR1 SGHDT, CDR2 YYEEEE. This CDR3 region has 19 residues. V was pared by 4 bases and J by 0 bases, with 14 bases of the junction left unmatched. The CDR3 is CASSVTSGQGRYSNQPQHF. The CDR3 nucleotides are TGTGCCAGCAGCGTCACCTCTGGACAGGGGCGATATAGCAATCAGCCCCAGCATTTT.

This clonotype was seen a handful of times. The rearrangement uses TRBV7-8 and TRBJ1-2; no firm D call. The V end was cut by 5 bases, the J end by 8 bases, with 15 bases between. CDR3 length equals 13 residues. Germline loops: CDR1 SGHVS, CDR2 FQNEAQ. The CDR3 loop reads CASSPQLFGGYTF. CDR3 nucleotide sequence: TGTGCCAGCAGCCCACAATTATTCGGCGGCTACACCTTC.

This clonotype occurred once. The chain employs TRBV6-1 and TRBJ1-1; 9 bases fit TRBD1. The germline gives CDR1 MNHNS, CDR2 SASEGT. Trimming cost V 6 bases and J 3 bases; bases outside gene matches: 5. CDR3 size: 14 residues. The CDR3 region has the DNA TGTGCCAGCAGCCGACAGGGGGGAGACACTGAAGCTTTCTTT. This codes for CASSRQGGDTEAFF.

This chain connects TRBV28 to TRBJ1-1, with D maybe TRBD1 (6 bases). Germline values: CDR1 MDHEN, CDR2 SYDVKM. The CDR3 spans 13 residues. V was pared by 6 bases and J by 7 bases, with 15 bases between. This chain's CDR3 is CASSLTGTNEAFF. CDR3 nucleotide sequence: TGTGCCAGCAGCTTAACCGGGACAAATGAAGCTTTCTTT. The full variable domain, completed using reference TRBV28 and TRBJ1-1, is DVKVTQSSRYLVKRTGEKVFLECVQDMDHENMFWYRQDPGLGLRLIYFSYDVKMKEKGDIPEGYSVSREKKERFSLILESASTNQTSMYLCASSLTGTNEAFFGQGTRLTVV.

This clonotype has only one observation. CDR3 in amino acids: CASSFSGGGNTIYF. The CDR3, as DNA: TGTGCCAGCAGTTTTTCGGGGGGCGGAAACACCATATATTTT. The chain recombines TRBV12-3 or TRBV12-4 with TRBJ1-3, with D possibly TRBD1 on 6 matching bases. CDR3 size: 14 residues. V was clipped by 3 bases and J by 4 bases, with 10 bases between them.

CDR3: CSATDRGLLNQPQHF. The DNA of the CDR3 is TGCAGTGCCACAGACAGGGGGCTACTAAATCAGCCCCAGCATTTT. This chain uses TRBV20-1 with TRBJ1-5; 10 bases match TRBD1. This CDR3 spans 15 amino acids. V trimming: 6 bases; J trimming: 4 bases; junction bases outside the gene matches: 9. Germline V gives CDR1 DFQATT, CDR2 SNEGSKA (reference sequence).

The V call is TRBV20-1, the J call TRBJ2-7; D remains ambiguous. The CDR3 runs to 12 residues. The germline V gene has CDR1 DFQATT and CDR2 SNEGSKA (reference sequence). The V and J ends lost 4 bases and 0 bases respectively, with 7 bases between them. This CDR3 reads CSATAGSYEQYF. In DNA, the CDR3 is TGCAGTGCTACCGCAGGCTCCTACGAGCAGTACTTC.

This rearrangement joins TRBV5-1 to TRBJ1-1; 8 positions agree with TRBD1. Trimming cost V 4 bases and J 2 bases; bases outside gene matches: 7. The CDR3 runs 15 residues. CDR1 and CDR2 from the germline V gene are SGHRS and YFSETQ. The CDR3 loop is CASSRNRGSNTEAFF. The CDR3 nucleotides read TGCGCCAGCAGCAGAAACAGGGGGTCCAACACTGAAGCTTTCTTT.

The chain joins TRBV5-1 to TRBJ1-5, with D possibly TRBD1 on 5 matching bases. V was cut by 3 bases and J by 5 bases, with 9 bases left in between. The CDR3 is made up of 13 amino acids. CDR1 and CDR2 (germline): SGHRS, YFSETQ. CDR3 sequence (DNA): TGCGCCAGCAGCTACGGGGACGATCAGCCCCAGCATTTT. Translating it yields CASSYGDDQPQHF.

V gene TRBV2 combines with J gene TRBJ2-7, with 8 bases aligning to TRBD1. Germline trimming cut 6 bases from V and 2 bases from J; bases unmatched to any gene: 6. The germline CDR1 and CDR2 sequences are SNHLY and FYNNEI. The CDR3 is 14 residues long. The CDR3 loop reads CASRLQGDAYEQYF. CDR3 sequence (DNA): TGTGCCAGCAGATTACAGGGGGATGCCTACGAGCAGTACTTC.

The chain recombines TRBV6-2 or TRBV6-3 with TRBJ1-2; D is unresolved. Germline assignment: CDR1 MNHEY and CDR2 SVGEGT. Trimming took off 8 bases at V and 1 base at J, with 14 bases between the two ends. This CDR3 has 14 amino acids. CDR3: CASCNPPNNYGYTF. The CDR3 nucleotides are TGTGCCAGCTGCAATCCTCCAAATAACTATGGCTACACCTTC.

In DNA, the CDR3 is TGTGCCAGCAGGGCGGAGCCCTACAATGAGCAGTTCTTC. As protein: CASRAEPYNEQFF. This sequence joins TRBV27 and TRBJ2-1; D unclear. V dropped 6 bases and J dropped 2 bases, with 8 bases sitting between them. The CDR3 has 13 amino acids. Looked up from germline, CDR1 is MNHEY and CDR2 is SMNVEV (reference sequence).

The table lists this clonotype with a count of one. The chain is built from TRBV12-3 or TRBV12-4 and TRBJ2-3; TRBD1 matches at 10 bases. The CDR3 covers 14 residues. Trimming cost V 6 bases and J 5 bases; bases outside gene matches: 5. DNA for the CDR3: TGTGCCAGCAGAAAGACAGGGGGCAAAGATACGCAGTATTTT. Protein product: CASRKTGGKDTQYF.

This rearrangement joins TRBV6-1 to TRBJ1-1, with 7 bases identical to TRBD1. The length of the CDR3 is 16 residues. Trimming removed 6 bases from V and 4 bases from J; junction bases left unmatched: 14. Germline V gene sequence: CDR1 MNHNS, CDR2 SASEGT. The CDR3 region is CASSEKGGVWGTEAFF. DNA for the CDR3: TGTGCCAGCAGCGAGAAAGGGGGCGTATGGGGCACTGAAGCTTTCTTT.

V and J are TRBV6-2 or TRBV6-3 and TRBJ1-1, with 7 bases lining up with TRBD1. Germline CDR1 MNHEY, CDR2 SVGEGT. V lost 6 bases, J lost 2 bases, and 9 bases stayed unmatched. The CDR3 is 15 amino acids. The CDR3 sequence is CASSITGVINTEAFF. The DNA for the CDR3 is TGTGCCAGCAGCATTACAGGGGTGATCAACACTGAAGCTTTCTTT.

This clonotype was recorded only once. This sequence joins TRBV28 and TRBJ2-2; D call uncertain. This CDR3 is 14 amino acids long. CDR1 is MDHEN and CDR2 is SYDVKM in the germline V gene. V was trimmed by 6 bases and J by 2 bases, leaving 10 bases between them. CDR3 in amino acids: CASRGPVNTGELFF. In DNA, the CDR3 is TGTGCCAGCAGGGGTCCAGTCAACACCGGGGAGCTGTTTTTT.

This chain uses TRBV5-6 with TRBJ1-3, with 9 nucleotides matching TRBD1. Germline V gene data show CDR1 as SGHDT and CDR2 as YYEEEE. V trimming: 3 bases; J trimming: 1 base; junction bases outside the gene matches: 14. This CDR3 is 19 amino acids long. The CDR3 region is CASSWGLPGTGSSGNTIYF. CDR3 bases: TGTGCCAGCAGCTGGGGGCTACCCGGGACAGGGTCATCTGGAAACACCATATATTTT.

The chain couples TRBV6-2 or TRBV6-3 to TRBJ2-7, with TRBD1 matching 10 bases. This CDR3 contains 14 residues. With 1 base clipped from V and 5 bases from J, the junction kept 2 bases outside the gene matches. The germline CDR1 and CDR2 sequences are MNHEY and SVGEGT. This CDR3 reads CASSYLDRGNEQYF. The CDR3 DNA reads TGTGCCAGCAGTTACTTGGACAGGGGGAACGAGCAGTACTTC.

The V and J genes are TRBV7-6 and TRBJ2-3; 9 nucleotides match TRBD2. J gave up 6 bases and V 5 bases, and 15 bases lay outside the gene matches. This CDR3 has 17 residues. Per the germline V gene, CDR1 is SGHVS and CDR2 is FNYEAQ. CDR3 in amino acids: CASSPHPQRGVSDTQYF. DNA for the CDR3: TGTGCCAGCAGCCCCCATCCCCAGCGGGGGGTCTCCGATACGCAGTATTTT.

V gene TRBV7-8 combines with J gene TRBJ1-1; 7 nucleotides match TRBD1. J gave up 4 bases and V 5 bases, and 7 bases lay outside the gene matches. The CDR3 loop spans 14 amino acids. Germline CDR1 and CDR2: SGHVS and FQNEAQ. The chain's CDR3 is CASSTRGKGTEAFF. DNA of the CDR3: TGTGCCAGCAGCACCAGGGGGAAGGGCACTGAAGCTTTCTTT. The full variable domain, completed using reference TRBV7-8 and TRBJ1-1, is GAGVSQSPRYKVAKRGQDVALRCDPISGHVSLFWYQQALGQGPEFLTYFQNEAQLDKSGLPSDRFFAERPEGSVSTLKIQRTQQEDSAVYLCASSTRGKGTEAFFGQGTRLTVV.

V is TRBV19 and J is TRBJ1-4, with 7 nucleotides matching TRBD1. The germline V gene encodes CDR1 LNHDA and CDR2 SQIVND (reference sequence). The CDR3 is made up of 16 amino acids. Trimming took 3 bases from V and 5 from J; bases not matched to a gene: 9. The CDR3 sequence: CASSIPGQLKNEKLFF. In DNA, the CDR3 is TGTGCCAGTAGTATCCCGGGACAGCTCAAGAATGAAAAACTGTTTTTT.

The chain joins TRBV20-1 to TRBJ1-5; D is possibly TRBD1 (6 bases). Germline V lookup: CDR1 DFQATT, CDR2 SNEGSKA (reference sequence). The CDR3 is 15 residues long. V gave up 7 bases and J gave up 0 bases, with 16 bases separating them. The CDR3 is CSVHLTGNSNQPQHF. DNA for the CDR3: TGCAGTGTCCATTTGACAGGAAATAGCAATCAGCCCCAGCATTTT.